Described below is a single T cell receptor beta chain sequence and its context. Its antigen remains unknown. These data belong to a study of early stage breast cancer tumors. The protocol was immunoSEQ multiplex PCR, while the TCRdb copy is restricted to in-frame clones and leaves out a portion. This sample carries under 45,000 clones, around 73% of them seen once, and the ten largest clones take 7.2%. General study points: Commonly generated sequences made up most enriched TCRB sequences shared between patients. Blood repertoires resembled normal breast more than tumor. Bulk DNA sequencing of unsorted cells missed chain pairing and markers. Compared with adjacent normal breast tissue, tumors showed about 2.3-fold greater T cell density and higher clonality.

J gave up 3 bases and V 1 base, and 3 bases lay outside the gene matches. There are 18 residues in the CDR3. Germline V gene sequence: CDR1 SGHTA, CDR2 FQGNSA. The rearrangement joins TRBV7-2 to TRBJ2-1, with 16 bases lining up with TRBD2. This clonotype originated in a person aged 45-65 years with breast cancer. The specimen sequenced was blood. CDR3 sequence (DNA): TGTGCCAGCAGCTTAGTCGGGACTAGCGGGGGGGTCTACAATGAGCAGTTCTTC. Translation: CASSLVGTSGGVYNEQFF.